One and the same sample provided the 12 T cell receptor beta chains below, sequenced in a study of T cells after yellow fever vaccination. TCRdb reprocessed the 5' RACE reads with MiXCR, giving one entry per CDR3 protein. Of fewer than 400,000 distinct CDR3 sequences listed, 6.2% are singletons. The sample was PBMCs, taken 5 days after the yellow fever booster vaccination. All receptors come from a man aged 30 to 45 who received the YFV17D yellow fever vaccine.

This clonotype appeared many times. The genes are TRBV5-6 and TRBJ2-1; 7 nucleotides align to TRBD2. V was pared by 2 bases and J by 2 bases, with 4 bases of the junction left unmatched. Germline loops: CDR1 SGHDT, CDR2 YYEEEE. CDR3 length: 15 amino acids. The CDR3, as DNA: TGTGCCAGCAGCTTCCGGCTAGCGGCCTACAATGAGCAGTTCTTC. Its protein product is CASSFRLAAYNEQFF. Filled out from reference TRBV5-6 and TRBJ2-1, the complete variable domain reads DAGVTQSPTHLIKTRGQQVTLRCSPKSGHDTVSWYQQALGQGPQFIFQYYEEEERQRGNFPDRFSGHQFPNYSSELNVNALLLGDSALYLCASSFRLAAYNEQFFGPGTRLTVL.

This clonotype was detected many times. The gene calls are TRBV25-1 and TRBJ1-2; D gene ambiguous. The CDR3 is 12 amino acids. From germline, CDR1 is MGHDK and CDR2 SYGVNS. V dropped 2 bases and J dropped 6 bases, with 7 bases sitting between them. The DNA for the CDR3 is TGTGCCAGCAGTGAAGAGGGCCATGGCTACACCTTC. As protein: CASSEEGHGYTF.

This clonotype was picked up a small number of times. The chain recombines TRBV27 with TRBJ2-1, with D uncertain. CDR3 length: 13 amino acids. Germline V CDR1 and CDR2: MNHEY, SMNVEV (reference sequence). The ends were cut back, 0 bases at V and 6 bases at J, with 6 bases in the middle. CDR3 DNA sequence: TGTGCCAGCAGTTTATCCCCGCTCAATGAGCAGTTCTTC. This encodes CASSLSPLNEQFF.

The chain uses TRBV27 and TRBJ1-6, with TRBD1 as a possible D gene (6 bases). Germline lookup yields CDR1 MNHEY and CDR2 SMNVEV (reference sequence). This CDR3 comprises 17 residues. The ends were cut back, 0 bases at V and 9 bases at J, with 18 bases in the middle. The CDR3 loop reads CASSLSQQGLQASPLHF. CDR3 in DNA: TGTGCCAGCAGTTTATCGCAACAGGGTCTCCAGGCTTCACCCCTCCACTTT.

This clonotype occurred many times. The genes are TRBV5-5 and TRBJ1-1; D unclear. Germline CDR1 is SGHKS and CDR2 is YYEKEE (reference sequence). Trimming stripped 1 base from V and 0 bases from J, with 13 bases between. The CDR3 covers 16 residues. The DNA of the CDR3 is TGTGCCAGCAGCTTGAACCTGGCACGGCTGAACACTGAAGCTTTCTTT. It translates to CASSLNLARLNTEAFF.

This clonotype was observed many times. The chain links TRBV7-3 to TRBJ2-7; 10 bases match TRBD2. J gave up 2 bases and V 5 bases, and 6 bases lay outside the gene matches. The CDR3 contains 15 residues. Per germline, CDR1 SGHTA and CDR2 FQGTGA. CDR3 DNA sequence: TGTGCCAGCAGCCCTAGCGGGAGAGGTCCCTACGAGCAGTACTTC. As protein: CASSPSGRGPYEQYF.

The chain has TRBV20-1 and TRBJ2-3, with a weak D call TRBD2 (7 bases). V gave up 2 bases and J gave up 4 bases, with 13 bases separating them. CDR3 length: 14 amino acids. CDR1 is DFQATT and CDR2 is SNEGSKA in the germline V gene (reference sequence). The CDR3 protein is CSARPRGGPDTQYF. CDR3 bases: TGCAGTGCTAGACCCCGCGGGGGCCCAGATACGCAGTATTTT.

This chain uses TRBV4-3 with TRBJ2-1, with 10 bases lining up with TRBD2. Germline CDR1 and CDR2: LGHNA and YSLEER. Losses at the gene ends were 1 base for V and 5 bases for J; bases not matched to a gene: 8. This CDR3 contains 17 residues. The CDR3 loop reads CASSQVLAGAWNNEQFF. CDR3 coding DNA: TGCGCCAGCAGCCAAGTTCTAGCGGGAGCCTGGAACAATGAGCAGTTCTTC.

This chain joins TRBV7-2 and TRBJ2-1; possible D gene TRBD2, 7 bases. This CDR3 has 16 amino acids. With 5 bases removed from V and 0 bases from J, the gap between germline ends came to 14 bases. Germline loops: CDR1 SGHTA, CDR2 FQGNSA. The CDR3 loop is CASSARGAGSYNEQFF. CDR3 nucleotide sequence: TGTGCCAGCAGCGCCCGGGGGGCGGGCTCCTACAATGAGCAGTTCTTC.

The chain recombines TRBV15 with TRBJ2-5; no clear D. CDR3 length: 16 residues. Trimming cost V 1 base and J 4 bases, with 16 bases left between them. The germline V gene encodes CDR1 LNHNV and CDR2 YYDKDF (reference sequence). The CDR3 region has the DNA TGTGCCACCAGCAGAGGACCCCAAATGGTCCCAGAGACCCAGTACTTC. This encodes CATSRGPQMVPETQYF.

The chain employs TRBV7-2 and TRBJ2-2; maybe TRBD1 (5 bases). Trimming pared 1 base from V and 7 bases from J, leaving 16 bases between. Germline V lookup: CDR1 SGHTA, CDR2 FQGNSA. The CDR3 length is 16 residues. The CDR3 region has the DNA TGTGCCAGCAGCTTAGAGGGTCAAGGGGTAGGCGGGGAGCTGTTTTTT. Amino acid sequence: CASSLEGQGVGGELFF. The full variable domain, rest sourced from reference TRBV7-2 and TRBJ2-2, is GAGVSQSPSNKVTEKGKDVELRCDPISGHTALYWYRQSLGQGLEFLIYFQGNSAPDKSGLPSDRFSAERTGGSVSTLTIQRTQQEDSAVYLCASSLEGQGVGGELFFGEGSRLTVL.

The chain joins TRBV29-1 to TRBJ2-5; TRBD2 agrees at 10 bases. The germline gives CDR1 SQVTM, CDR2 ANQGSEA. The CDR3 is made up of 13 amino acids. V dropped 4 bases and J dropped 1; count of bases not matched to a gene: 0. The CDR3 DNA reads as TGCAGCGTTGGACTAGCGGGCCAAGAGACCCAGTACTTC. Protein: CSVGLAGQETQYF.